The next 32 T cell receptor beta chains were all read from a single sample in a study of long-term antiretroviral therapy in people with HIV. At the survey level, the v3.0 immunoSEQ assay was run. The table came from immunoSEQ multiplex PCR; TCRdb's copy has only in-frame clones and leaves some out. Of about 24,000 clones in the sample, 85% to 95% are singletons; the top ten hold 2% to 2.5%. The sample consisted of unsorted PBMCs, taken about 4.7 years after starting antiretroviral therapy. The source of these receptors is a woman in her forties or fifties with HIV.

V gene TRBV29-1 combines with J gene TRBJ2-3, with TRBD2 matching 9 bases. Unmatched junction bases numbered 4, after V lost 3 bases and J lost 0 bases. Germline loops: CDR1 SQVTM, CDR2 ANQGSEA. This CDR3 region has 15 residues. In nucleotides, the CDR3 is TGCAGCGTTGAGGCGCTAGCGGGGAGCACAGATACGCAGTATTTT. Protein: CSVEALAGSTDTQYF.

V gene TRBV28 combines with J gene TRBJ2-3; D unresolved. Germline V lookup: CDR1 MDHEN, CDR2 SYDVKM. The V end was cut by 3 bases, the J end by 0 bases, with 10 bases between. The CDR3 contains 15 residues. CDR3 in amino acids: CASSLDGPSTDTQYF. The DNA of the CDR3 is TGTGCCAGCAGTTTGGACGGACCCAGCACAGATACGCAGTATTTT.

The rearrangement links TRBV18 to TRBJ1-5; no firm D call. The CDR3 extends over 16 amino acids. The V gene's germline CDR1 is KGHSH and CDR2 LQKENI. Trimming pared 3 bases from V and 10 bases from J, leaving 22 bases between. CDR3 in amino acids: CASSPWNRPLHSPQHF. Written as DNA, the CDR3 is TGTGCCAGCTCACCTTGGAACAGACCCCTCCACAGTCCCCAGCATTTT.

This chain connects TRBV2 to TRBJ1-2; tentative D call: TRBD1 (6 bases). From germline, CDR1 is SNHLY and CDR2 FYNNEI. Trimming took off 5 bases at V and 4 bases at J, with 11 bases between the two ends. This CDR3 has 13 amino acids. CDR3 protein: CASSITGTYGYTF. The CDR3 DNA follows: TGTGCCAGCAGTATAACAGGGACCTATGGCTACACCTTC.

The rearrangement joins TRBV12-5 to TRBJ1-4; 7 bases are a match to TRBD1. This CDR3 is built from 14 residues. Germline CDR1 is LGHNT and CDR2 is FRNRAP. The trim removed 5 bases at V and 4 bases at J, leaving 4 bases unmatched. The CDR3 loop reads CASGPGQFNEKLFF. The DNA of the CDR3 is TGTGCTAGTGGTCCGGGACAGTTTAATGAAAAACTGTTTTTT. Looking up the rest from reference TRBV12-5 and TRBJ1-4 gives the full variable domain: DARVTQTPRHKVTEMGQEVTMRCQPILGHNTVFWYRQTMMQGLELLAYFRNRAPLDDSGMPKDRFSAEMPDATLATLKIQPSEPRDSAVYFCASGPGQFNEKLFFGSGTQLSVL.

The chain recombines TRBV10-3 with TRBJ2-1, with TRBD2 matching 12 bases. Germline values: CDR1 ENHRY, CDR2 SYGVKD. The CDR3 sequence is 15 residues long. V lost 3 bases and J lost 7; bases outside the gene matches: 4. CDR3 nucleotide sequence: TGTGCCATCAGTGATTCTAGCGGGAGGGTAAATGAGCAGTTCTTC. It codes for CAISDSSGRVNEQFF.

Concerning this clone: One end of the junction is discordant with germline, which a read error may explain. The gene calls are TRBV7-9 and TRBJ2-3, with D perhaps TRBD1 (6 bases). The germline gives CDR1 SEHNR, CDR2 FQNEAQ (reference sequence). This CDR3 comprises 16 residues. The CDR3 spells CASRLARTASTDTQYF. Here the CDR3 DNA reads TGTGCCAGCAGGTTAGCCCGGACAGCTAGCACAGATACGCAGTATTTT.

The chain has TRBV7-2 and TRBJ2-7; D tentatively fits TRBD1 or TRBD2 (6 bases each). Germline V lookup: CDR1 SGHTA, CDR2 FQGNSA. V dropped 5 bases and J dropped 2 bases, with 16 bases sitting between them. This CDR3 spans 15 amino acids. CDR3 coding DNA: TGTGCCAGCAGCCGTAGGGGGGAGATTCCCTACGAGCAGTACTTC. It codes for CASSRRGEIPYEQYF.

The V call is TRBV13, the J call TRBJ1-6; 7 positions match TRBD1. This CDR3 is built from 15 residues. The V segment lost 6 bases and the J segment 8 bases; nucleotides outside the gene matches: 10. Germline lookup yields CDR1 PRHDT and CDR2 FYEKMQ (reference sequence). The CDR3: CASRRRGGADSPLHF. CDR3 sequence (DNA): TGTGCCAGCAGGCGGAGAGGGGGCGCGGATTCACCCCTCCACTTT.

The V and J genes are TRBV6-5 and TRBJ1-1; D is undetermined. Trimming removed 6 bases at V and 0 bases at J, with 8 bases between. CDR1 is MNHEY, CDR2 SVGAGI, per germline. The CDR3 contains 13 residues. The CDR3 loop reads CASSPGLNTEAFF. As DNA, the CDR3 is TGTGCCAGCAGCCCAGGTCTGAACACTGAAGCTTTCTTT.

V usage is TRBV6-1 and J usage is TRBJ2-3; D gene unclear. V was clipped by 6 bases and J by 0 bases, with 10 bases between them. This CDR3 comprises 14 residues. The germline V gene encodes CDR1 MNHNS and CDR2 SASEGT. The CDR3 sequence: CASRADASTDTQYF. The DNA of the CDR3 is TGTGCCAGCAGGGCGGATGCTAGCACAGATACGCAGTATTTT.

This chain connects TRBV27 to TRBJ1-1; tentative D call: TRBD1 (5 bases). Germline CDR1 MNHEY, CDR2 SMNVEV (reference sequence). V shed 8 bases and J shed 6 bases, with 34 bases lying between them. The CDR3 consists of 19 residues. The CDR3, as DNA: TGTGCCAGCTATCACGGATTTTTCCGGTTACAGGACCGAAGGTCTGAAGCTTTCTTT. It is translated as CASYHGFFRLQDRRSEAFF.

This clone was recorded once. The V call is TRBV4-1, the J call TRBJ1-2; D may be TRBD1 (6 bases). V lost 6 bases and J 0 bases, leaving 17 bases between the germline ends. The CDR3 runs to 16 residues. Germline values: CDR1 MGHRA, CDR2 YSYEKL. CDR3 in DNA: TGCGCCAGCAGGCAGGGGACACTCAATTCTAACTATGGCTACACCTTC. Translating gives CASRQGTLNSNYGYTF.

V and J are TRBV6-5 and TRBJ2-2, with D possibly TRBD2 on 5 matching bases. Germline V lookup: CDR1 MNHEY, CDR2 SVGAGI. This CDR3 has 14 residues. V was cut by 4 bases and J by 1 base, with 7 bases left in between. In DNA, the CDR3 is TGTGCCAGCAGTTTCGGGGAGAACACCGGGGAGCTGTTTTTT. It translates to CASSFGENTGELFF.

The chain joins TRBV28 to TRBJ1-2; D is possibly TRBD1 (5 bases). V gave up 6 bases and J gave up 4 bases, with 15 bases separating them. The CDR3 totals 14 residues. Germline V lookup: CDR1 MDHEN, CDR2 SYDVKM. The CDR3 spells CASRSMGGAYGYTF. The CDR3 coding sequence is TGTGCCAGCAGGAGCATGGGGGGAGCCTATGGCTACACCTTC.

The V and J genes are TRBV4-2 and TRBJ2-2; no clear D. V lost 5 bases and J lost 2, with 9 bases in between. The germline V gene has CDR1 LGHNA and CDR2 YNFKEQ. The CDR3 runs 14 residues. CDR3 sequence reads: CASSEAHNTGELFF. In DNA, the CDR3 is TGTGCCAGCAGCGAAGCCCATAACACCGGGGAGCTGTTTTTT.

The chain couples TRBV18 to TRBJ1-1; TRBD1 is a possible D gene (6 bases). The CDR3 has 16 amino acids. Germline V lookup: CDR1 KGHSH, CDR2 LQKENI. Trimming took 0 bases from V and 4 from J, leaving 15 bases between them. The chain's CDR3 is CASSPPSRGEGTEAFF. CDR3 nucleotide sequence: TGTGCCAGCTCACCACCGTCCAGGGGCGAAGGCACTGAAGCTTTCTTT.

This clone has just one count. The gene calls are TRBV2 and TRBJ1-1; D is perhaps TRBD1 (5 bases). V was cut by 8 bases and J by 0 bases, with 19 bases left in between. The CDR3 spans 16 residues. The germline gives CDR1 SNHLY, CDR2 FYNNEI. As DNA, the CDR3 is TGTGCCAGCGGGGATGGCAGGGTTTCCATGAACACTGAAGCTTTCTTT. Protein product: CASGDGRVSMNTEAFF.

The chain joins TRBV10-3 to TRBJ2-5; possibly TRBD2 for D (6 bases). V was pared by 6 bases and J by 5 bases, with 16 bases between. The CDR3 loop spans 14 amino acids. Per the germline V gene, CDR1 is ENHRY and CDR2 is SYGVKD. The CDR3 loop is CAISSPTSGETQYF. CDR3 sequence (DNA): TGTGCCATCAGCTCACCCACGAGCGGGGAGACCCAGTACTTC.

The rearrangement uses TRBV4-3 and TRBJ2-1; possibly TRBD1 for D (6 bases). The CDR3 runs 13 residues. Germline V gene sequence: CDR1 LGHNA, CDR2 YSLEER. Trimming stripped 0 bases from V and 13 bases from J, with 13 bases between. CDR3 in DNA: TGCGCCAGCAGCCAAGATTACGGCAGGGGACAGTTCTTC. The encoded protein is CASSQDYGRGQFF.

Only one count was recorded for this clone. The V gene is TRBV7-2, the J gene TRBJ1-5, with D maybe TRBD1 (6 bases). The germline V gene has CDR1 SGHTA and CDR2 FQGNSA. The CDR3 covers 14 residues. V was shortened by 2 bases and J by 7 bases, with 12 bases between the two germline ends. The CDR3 protein is CASSLPGVRQPQHF. The CDR3, as DNA: TGTGCCAGCAGCTTACCAGGGGTACGGCAGCCCCAGCATTTT.

Only one count was recorded for this clone. V and J are TRBV7-6 and TRBJ2-7, with 11 bases fitting TRBD2. In germline, CDR1 is SGHVS, CDR2 FNYEAQ. The CDR3 is 16 residues long. V dropped 1 base and J dropped 3; count of bases not matched to a gene: 5. DNA of the CDR3: TGTGCCAGCAGCTTAGGCCCGGGACTAGCGGTCTACGAGCAGTACTTC. Amino acids: CASSLGPGLAVYEQYF.

CDR3 coding DNA: TGTGCCAGCTCACCACTAACGGGGGCGCAAGTCGGGGAGCTGTTTTTT. Protein sequence: CASSPLTGAQVGELFF. This chain connects TRBV18 to TRBJ2-2; possibly TRBD1 or TRBD2 for D (6 bases each). The V end was cut by 1 base, the J end by 7 bases, with 16 bases between. The CDR3 sequence is 16 residues long. Per the germline V gene, CDR1 is KGHSH and CDR2 is LQKENI.

V gene TRBV30 combines with J gene TRBJ2-7; D gene uncertain. The V end was cut by 0 bases, the J end by 3 bases, with 6 bases between. Germline V gene sequence: CDR1 GTSNPN, CDR2 SVGIG (reference sequence). The CDR3 covers 12 residues. This CDR3 is CAWSVNGYEQYF. The CDR3 DNA is TGTGCCTGGAGTGTAAACGGCTACGAGCAGTACTTC.

The rearrangement links TRBV11-2 to TRBJ2-1, with 7 bases that match TRBD1. Losses at the gene ends were 5 bases for V and 9 bases for J; bases not matched to a gene: 7. Germline loops: CDR1 SGHAT, CDR2 FQNNGV. CDR3 length equals 13 residues. CDR3 in DNA: TGTGCCAGCAGCCTAGGGGGCTGGGGTGAGCAGTTCTTC. Its translation: CASSLGGWGEQFF.

V gene TRBV7-6 combines with J gene TRBJ2-7, with D possibly being TRBD1 (5 bases). Germline V lookup: CDR1 SGHVS, CDR2 FNYEAQ. The CDR3 runs to 15 residues. Trimming shortened V by 0 bases and J by 3 bases, and 12 bases separated the two germline ends. The CDR3 region is CASSLAQGHLYEQYF. Written as DNA, the CDR3 is TGTGCCAGCAGCTTAGCGCAAGGACACCTCTACGAGCAGTACTTC.

This sequence joins TRBV28 and TRBJ2-7; 10 bases are shared with TRBD1. From germline, CDR1 is MDHEN and CDR2 SYDVKM. The CDR3 sequence is 14 residues long. J gave up 4 bases and V 6 bases, and 6 bases lay outside the gene matches. DNA of the CDR3: TGTGCCAGCAGGTCCGGGACAGGGGTATACGAGCAGTACTTC. Protein sequence: CASRSGTGVYEQYF. The full variable domain, rest sourced from reference TRBV28 and TRBJ2-7, is DVKVTQSSRYLVKRTGEKVFLECVQDMDHENMFWYRQDPGLGLRLIYFSYDVKMKEKGDIPEGYSVSREKKERFSLILESASTNQTSMYLCASRSGTGVYEQYFGPGTRLTVT.

This chain uses TRBV19 with TRBJ1-1, with TRBD1 matching 10 bases. CDR1 is LNHDA and CDR2 is SQIVND in the germline V gene (reference sequence). The CDR3 is 18 residues long. The J segment lost 1 base and the V segment lost 4 bases, leaving 12 bases of the junction unmatched. CDR3 in DNA: TGTGCCAGTAGTAAGATACCGGGACAGGGGATTCCGAACACTGAAGCTTTCTTT. It translates to CASSKIPGQGIPNTEAFF.

This chain links TRBV27 with TRBJ1-5; D unresolved. The CDR3 loop spans 13 amino acids. V gave up 6 bases and J gave up 0 bases, with 6 bases separating them. Germline V lookup: CDR1 MNHEY, CDR2 SMNVEV (reference sequence). This CDR3 is CASREYSNQPQHF. The DNA of the CDR3 is TGTGCCAGCAGGGAATATAGCAATCAGCCCCAGCATTTT.

This clone was recorded once. This chain links TRBV27 with TRBJ2-1, with D possibly TRBD2 on 5 matching bases. The germline V gene has CDR1 MNHEY and CDR2 SMNVEV (reference sequence). V dropped 2 bases and J dropped 6 bases, with 20 bases sitting between them. CDR3 size: 17 residues. In nucleotides, the CDR3 is TGTGCCAGCAGTTTAATCGAAGGGCCACGAGGAGGCAATGAGCAGTTCTTC. Protein sequence: CASSLIEGPRGGNEQFF.

The chain couples TRBV4-3 to TRBJ2-1; D might be TRBD2 (6 bases). In germline, CDR1 is LGHNA, CDR2 YSLEER. Trimming pared 6 bases from V and 3 bases from J, leaving 15 bases between. This CDR3 comprises 15 residues. CDR3 in DNA: TGCGCCAGCAGTCCTCGGGAGTCCCTCTACAATGAGCAGTTCTTC. It specifies CASSPRESLYNEQFF.

V usage is TRBV15 and J usage is TRBJ2-7; D gene uncertain. Trimming took 0 bases from V and 0 from J, leaving 12 bases between them. The CDR3 is made up of 16 amino acids. Per germline, CDR1 LNHNV and CDR2 YYDKDF (reference sequence). This CDR3 is CATSRDGSTSSYEQYF. The DNA for the CDR3 is TGTGCCACCAGCAGAGATGGATCGACCAGCTCCTACGAGCAGTACTTC.